This TCR beta chain was retrieved from a study of neurological immune-mediated disorders. The cDNA was produced through 5'RACE with 10-nucleotide random UMIs. TCRdb reprocessed the 5' RACE reads with MiXCR, giving one entry per CDR3 protein. The sample consists of over 55,000 distinct CDR3 sequences, around 9.7% of them appearing once. This clonotype was counted once. What it recognizes is unknown. Findings of the study overall: The greatest TCR clonal expansion occurred in HTLV-1-associated myelopathy and the least in multiple sclerosis, which fell below healthy controls.

Time point indicated: longitudinal time-point 2. V shed 4 bases and J shed 6 bases, with 9 bases lying between them. Per the germline V gene, CDR1 is DFQATT and CDR2 is SNEGSKA (reference sequence). There are 12 residues in the CDR3. Material for sequencing was PBMCs. The source is a man aged 25 to 40 in good health. The chain couples TRBV20-1 to TRBJ2-2; D perhaps matches TRBD1 (5 bases). DNA for the CDR3: TGCAGTGCTACACAGGTTTCCGGGGAGCTGTTTTTT. This sequence encodes CSATQVSGELFF.